This T cell receptor beta chain was observed in a study of blood T cell repertoires in COVID-19. Overall study context: Donors in the United States, Italy and Spain gave samples during acute or convalescent COVID-19. From T cells, B-cell-depleted T cells, or PBMCs came the material, which was cDNA or gDNA.

Source study methods: Reference gene primer amplification in the assay estimated nucleated cell counts. TCRdb's table, derived via immunoSEQ multiplex PCR, lists solely in-frame clones and lacks some. For V, J and clone size, that table is used; D and trimming come from the DNA. The table has 400,000 to 450,000 clones, around 91% seen once; the top ten hold approximately 1.5%. The Seattle site enrolled patients during active infection and followed them longitudinally. The sample was peripheral blood. The source is a woman aged 40 to 55 with COVID-19, enrolled during active disease.

CDR3 in DNA: TGTGCCAGCAGCTTAGCGGGCAGTAGGAATGAGCAGTTCTTC. It codes for CASSLAGSRNEQFF. The chain employs TRBV7-2 and TRBJ2-1, with D uncertain. Trimming took off 0 bases at V and 7 bases at J, with 10 bases between the two ends. Germline V gene data show CDR1 as SGHTA and CDR2 as FQGNSA. The length of the CDR3 is 14 residues.